Listed below are T cell receptor beta chains from one sample, sequenced in a study of blood T cell repertoires in COVID-19. Generated by immunoSEQ multiplex PCR, the TCRdb table keeps only in-frame clones and is missing some. The profile shows 200,000 to 300,000 clones, nearly 85% of them singletons. The source material was peripheral blood. The receptors come from a human donor in a cohort sampled during active COVID-19. CDR3s include the opening cysteine and the closing phenylalanine or tryptophan.

j_gene,v_gene,CDR3aa
TRBJ2-1,TRBV3-1/TRBV3-2,CASSQDLTRTEQFF
TRBJ1-2,TRBV5-1,CASSLTETYGYTF
TRBJ1-1,TRBV15,CATSSRRRDSGNEAFF
TRBJ2-1,TRBV10-2,CASSESLAGGSYNEQFF
TRBJ1-5,TRBV11-2,CASSLEPVDQPQHF
TRBJ2-7,TRBV18,CASSPRTGIYYEQYF
TRBJ2-1,TRBV6-1,CASSEATLEQFF
TRBJ1-3,TRBV6-5,CASSPIRDTGNTIYF
TRBJ2-5,TRBV7-2,CASSLSGRGETQYF
TRBJ2-7,TRBV6-2/TRBV6-3,CASSPPSGEQYF
TRBJ2-1,TRBV28,CASRTQTWGGRANEQFF
TRBJ2-3,TRBV7-8,CASSRHTDTQYF
TRBJ1-2,TRBV2,CASSERGYGYTF
TRBJ2-2,TRBV18,CASSTYRGTGELFF
TRBJ1-4,TRBV6-5,CASSYGTGRGGEKLFF
TRBJ1-2,TRBV5-1,CASSVQGARGYTF
TRBJ2-7,TRBV19,CASRGVGSSYEQYF
TRBJ2-5,TRBV10-3,CAIKEGPQETQYF
TRBJ1-6,TRBV27,CASTPTRSSYNSPLHF
TRBJ1-4,TRBV3-1/TRBV3-2,CASSQGGGKLFF
TRBJ1-1,TRBV18,CASSPLAPGDTEAFF
TRBJ1-4,TRBV3-1/TRBV3-2,CASSQDPGLANEKLFF
TRBJ2-1,TRBV11-2,CASSFEQGSYNEQFF
TRBJ1-1,TRBV27,CASSRISGVTEAFF
TRBJ2-1,TRBV7-9,CASSTGTSGKDEQFF
TRBJ1-4,TRBV23-1,CASSHPGQCKELFF
TRBJ2-7,TRBV2,CASSEEGGSSYEQYF
TRBJ2-1,TRBV5-1,CASTDISNEQFF
TRBJ2-2,TRBV27,CASSQITGLAGGTGELFF
TRBJ1-1,TRBV6-4,CASSEGPNTEAFF
TRBJ2-6,TRBV13,CASSFGGAGGWGVLTF
TRBJ2-7,TRBV6-5,CASSSSGTRLGVEQYF
TRBJ1-1,TRBV6-6,CASSRDRGNTEAFF
TRBJ2-2,TRBV5-4,CASSLQNTGELFF
TRBJ2-2,TRBV19,CASSFRDRGGGELFF
TRBJ1-6,TRBV27,CASSLVGGGSPLHF
TRBJ1-6,TRBV30,CAWSTEQGAGSPLHF
TRBJ2-4,TRBV18,CASSPLQAQNIQYF
TRBJ2-7,TRBV6-5,CASTRDSMTYEQYF
TRBJ2-3,TRBV2,CASSETTDTQYF
TRBJ2-1,TRBV24-1,CATKGTDYNEQFF
TRBJ1-6,TRBV3-1/TRBV3-2,CASRPAGDGYSPLHF
TRBJ1-2,TRBV3-1/TRBV3-2,CASSRRTGAYGYTF
TRBJ2-7,TRBV3-1/TRBV3-2,CASSRARDRSYEQYF
TRBJ2-5,TRBV19,CASSIAGGAETQYF
TRBJ1-2,TRBV18,CASSPQGVEYGYTF
TRBJ2-5,TRBV19,CASSIRRGEQETQYF
TRBJ2-1,TRBV19,CASSIGNSAYNEQFF
TRBJ2-7,TRBV10-1,CASSEAGLAGNEQYF
TRBJ1-2,TRBV29-1,CSVRQGEGYTF
TRBJ2-1,TRBV27,CASSGATGLAYNEQFF
TRBJ2-3,TRBV7-8,CASSLAGAGTDTQYF
TRBJ1-1,TRBV6-5,CASAQGRSTEAFF
TRBJ2-7,TRBV7-8,CASLPGLSMTYEQYF
TRBJ2-7,TRBV7-7,CASSLHKGAYEQYF
TRBJ2-7,TRBV23-1,CASSQIRTGTSYEQYF
TRBJ2-3,TRBV18,CASSLGLAGVADTQYF